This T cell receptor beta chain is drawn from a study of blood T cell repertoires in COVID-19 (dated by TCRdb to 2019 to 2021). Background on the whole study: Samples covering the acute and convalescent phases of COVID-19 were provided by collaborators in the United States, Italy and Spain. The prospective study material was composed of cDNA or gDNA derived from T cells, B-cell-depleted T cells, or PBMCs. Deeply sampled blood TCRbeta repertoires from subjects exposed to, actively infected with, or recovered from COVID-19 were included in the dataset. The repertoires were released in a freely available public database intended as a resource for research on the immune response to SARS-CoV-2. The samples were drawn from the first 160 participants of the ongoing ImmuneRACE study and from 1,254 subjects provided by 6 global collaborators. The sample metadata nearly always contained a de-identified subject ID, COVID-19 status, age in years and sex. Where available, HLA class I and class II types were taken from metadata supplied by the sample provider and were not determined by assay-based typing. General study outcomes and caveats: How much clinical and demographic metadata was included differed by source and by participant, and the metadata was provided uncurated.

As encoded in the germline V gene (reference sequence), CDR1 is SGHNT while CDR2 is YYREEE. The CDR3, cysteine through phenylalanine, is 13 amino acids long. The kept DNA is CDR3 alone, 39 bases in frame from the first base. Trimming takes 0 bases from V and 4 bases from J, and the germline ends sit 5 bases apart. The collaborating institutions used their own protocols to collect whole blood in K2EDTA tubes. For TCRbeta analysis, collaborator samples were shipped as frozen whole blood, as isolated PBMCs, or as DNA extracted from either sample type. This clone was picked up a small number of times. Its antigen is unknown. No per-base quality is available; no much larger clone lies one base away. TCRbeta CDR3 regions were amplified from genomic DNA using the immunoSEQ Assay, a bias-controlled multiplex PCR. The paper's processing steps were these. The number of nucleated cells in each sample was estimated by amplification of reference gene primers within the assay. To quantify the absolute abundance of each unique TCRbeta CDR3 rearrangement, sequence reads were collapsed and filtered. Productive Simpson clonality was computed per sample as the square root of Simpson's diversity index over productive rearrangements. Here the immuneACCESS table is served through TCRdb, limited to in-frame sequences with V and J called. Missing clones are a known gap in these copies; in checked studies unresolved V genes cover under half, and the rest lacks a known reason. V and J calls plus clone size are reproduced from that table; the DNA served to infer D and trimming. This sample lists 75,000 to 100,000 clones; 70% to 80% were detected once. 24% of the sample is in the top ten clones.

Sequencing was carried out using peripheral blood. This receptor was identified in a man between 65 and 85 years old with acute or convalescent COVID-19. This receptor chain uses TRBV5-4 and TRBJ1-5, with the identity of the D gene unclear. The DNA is TGTGCCAGCAGCTTGGACTGGAATCAGCCCCAGCATTTT. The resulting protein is CASSLDWNQPQHF. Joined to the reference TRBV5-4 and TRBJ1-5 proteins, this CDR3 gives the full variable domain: ETGVTQSPTHLIKTRGQQVTLRCSSQSGHNTVSWYQQALGQGPQFIFQYYREEENGRGNFPPRFSGLQFPNYSSELNVNALELDDSALYLCASSLDWNQPQHFGDGTRLSIL.